This is a list of T cell receptor beta chains from one sample in a study of blood T cell repertoires in COVID-19. The repertoire was sequenced with immunoSEQ multiplex PCR; TCRdb's copy has only in-frame clones and lacks some. Among 150,000 to 200,000 clones listed, approximately 84% were seen once. The specimen was peripheral blood. These receptors all come from a human donor with acute or convalescent COVID-19. The donor label of this sample is uncertain. The CDR3 runs from the conserved cysteine through the conserved F or W.

j_call v_call cdr3_aa
TRBJ2-5 TRBV7-2 CASSLGGRSEETQYF
TRBJ2-7 TRBV19 CASSTGTSGNSYEQYF
TRBJ1-1 TRBV6-6 CASGGGFEAFF
TRBJ2-1 TRBV27 CASSSLSRSSYNEQFF
TRBJ2-1 TRBV5-4 CASRGLAASYNEQFF
TRBJ1-6 TRBV4-2 CASSQAQGSYNSPLHF
TRBJ1-3 TRBV6-5 CASRLIGNTIYF
TRBJ1-5 TRBV19 CASTLGATGLGNQPQHF
TRBJ1-5 TRBV6-5 CASSRDRVGQPQHF
TRBJ1-1 TRBV29-1 CSVEVRGNTEAFF
TRBJ2-1 TRBV15 CATSRATSGRLNPNEQFF
TRBJ2-2 TRBV3-1/TRBV3-2 CASSLGGYTGELFF
TRBJ2-5 TRBV28 CASSIGLAVSTQYF
TRBJ2-1 TRBV5-4 CASSQSNTGTRVYNEQFF
TRBJ2-3 TRBV27 CASSSPGLGTDTQYF
TRBJ1-3 TRBV30 CAWSRRGLGNTIYF
TRBJ1-5 TRBV6-1 CASSEASGGSGGQPQHF
TRBJ1-1 TRBV25-1 CASSEPTGNTEAFF
TRBJ2-7 TRBV7-2 CASSLGAGTGSYEQYF
TRBJ1-5 TRBV6-2/TRBV6-3 CASSLQGTQPQHF
TRBJ1-4 TRBV5-1 CASSLAGDANEKLFF
TRBJ1-5 TRBV9 CASSPRSGTGVSTGNQPQHF